This T cell receptor beta chain was retrieved from a study of tumor-infiltrating lymphocytes in primary liver carcinoma. Across the study: Ages ranged from 30 to 69, with HCC or mixed HCC-cholangiocarcinoma. Each of the samples returned roughly 3.65 to 7.5 million productive TCRbeta reads (a yield similar across tissue types).

Using a constant-region primer together with ProtoScript II reverse transcriptase, TCR beta cDNA was made from about 500 ng of total RNA. For TCR beta, libraries were produced by three nested multiplex PCR rounds using slightly modified ARM-PCR. TCRdb re-called the multiplex PCR reads with MiXCR, one entry per CDR3 protein. This table holds some 180,000 distinct CDR3 sequences, over 50% found once. Blood RNA was derived from unsorted whole blood, and germline DNA was extracted too. The sample was peripheral blood. The source is a man aged 35 to 55 with primary liver carcinoma and hepatitis B virus infection.

The CDR3 DNA is TGCACCAGCATTCTCCGGACTAGCGGTAGGGCCAGAGAGACCCAGTACTTC. It specifies CTSILRTSGRARETQYF. This chain links TRBV1 with TRBJ2-5; the listed D gene, TRBD2, was not tested against the DNA. TRBV1 is listed as a pseudogene. The CDR3 is 17 amino acids.